This T cell receptor (beta chain) was sequenced for a study of cytomegalovirus exposure and HLA in healthy donors. The primer mix had 60 Vbeta and 13 Jbeta primers. Produced via immunoSEQ multiplex PCR; TCRdb's table is partial and in-frame only. The sample lists roughly 100,000 clones; around 61% were seen once. The CDR3 length is 13 residues. Trimming took off 8 bases at V and 4 bases at J, with 14 bases between the two ends. CDR1 is MNHEY, CDR2 SMNVEV, per germline (reference sequence). Sequencing input: PBMCs. This clonotype was sampled from a woman aged 50 to 60 in good health and CMV-seronegative. This rearrangement joins TRBV27 to TRBJ1-2; weak D call: TRBD1 (5 bases). The CDR3 protein is CASARQPLYGYTF. The DNA for the CDR3 is TGTGCCAGCGCGAGACAGCCCCTCTATGGCTACACCTTC.